Following are 28 T cell receptor beta chains from one sample sequenced in a study of blood T cell repertoires in COVID-19. Sequencing used immunoSEQ multiplex PCR; TCRdb keeps in-frame clones, though not all of them. The repertoire includes approximately 440,000 clones, about 90% of them detected once, and under 0.85% sits in the top ten. Sequencing was done on a sample of PBMCs or T cells enriched from blood (not recorded which). The receptors stem from a young woman who had recovered from COVID-19.

This chain uses TRBV6-5 with TRBJ2-3, with 8 bases that match TRBD2. Germline trimming cut 7 bases from V and 7 bases from J; bases unmatched to any gene: 13. Germline V CDR1 and CDR2: MNHEY, SVGAGI. The CDR3 runs 15 residues. The DNA for the CDR3 is TGTGCCAGCACCTCGACCGGGGGGGCCCGAAATACGCAGTATTTT. Residues: CASTSTGGARNTQYF.

The chain carries TRBV7-9 and TRBJ1-4; a weak D match, TRBD1 (6 bases). Germline V gene data show CDR1 as SEHNR and CDR2 as FQNEAQ (reference sequence). V was pared by 6 bases and J by 2 bases, with 10 bases between. CDR3 length: 14 amino acids. DNA for the CDR3: TGTGCCAGCAGTTTAACAGGGACTAATGAAAAACTGTTTTTT. Its protein product is CASSLTGTNEKLFF. The whole variable domain, remainder taken from reference TRBV7-9 and TRBJ1-4, is DTGVSQNPRHKITKRGQNVTFRCDPISEHNRLYWYRQTLGQGPEFLTYFQNEAQLEKSRLLSDRFSAERPKGSFSTLEIQRTEQGDSAMYLCASSLTGTNEKLFFGSGTQLSVL.

V gene TRBV6-2 or TRBV6-3 combines with J gene TRBJ2-5, with 8 bases aligning to TRBD2. The V segment lost 2 bases and the J segment 5 bases; nucleotides outside the gene matches: 19. Germline CDR1 is MNHEY and CDR2 is SVGEGT. The CDR3 is 19 residues long. The CDR3 here is CASSYPPSVTSGEGETQYF. The CDR3 DNA reads as TGTGCCAGCAGTTACCCGCCGAGCGTAACTAGCGGAGAGGGGGAGACCCAGTACTTC.

The chain links TRBV12-5 to TRBJ2-7; TRBD2 agrees at 14 bases. CDR1 LGHNT and CDR2 FRNRAP come from the germline V gene. The CDR3 spans 17 residues. J lost 1 base, V lost 6 bases, and 8 bases had no gene match. In DNA form, the CDR3 reads TGTGCTAGTGGCCTGACTAGCGGGGGGGAGACATCCTACGAGCAGTACTTC. Translating gives CASGLTSGGETSYEQYF.

The chain employs TRBV2 and TRBJ1-1; 10 positions match TRBD1. Germline values: CDR1 SNHLY, CDR2 FYNNEI. With 6 bases clipped from V and 4 bases from J, the junction kept 14 bases outside the gene matches. CDR3 size: 17 residues. This chain's CDR3 is CASSPYGGTGVPTEAFF. The DNA for the CDR3 is TGTGCCAGCAGCCCCTACGGGGGGACAGGGGTCCCCACTGAAGCTTTCTTT.

This clone was found a few times. The chain carries TRBV19 and TRBJ1-1; 8 positions match TRBD1. Losses at the gene ends were 10 bases for V and 4 bases for J; bases not matched to a gene: 8. The CDR3 runs 13 residues. From germline, CDR1 is LNHDA and CDR2 SQIVND (reference sequence). The chain's CDR3 is CATGTGGSTEAFF. The CDR3, as DNA: TGTGCCACAGGTACAGGGGGGAGCACTGAAGCTTTCTTT.

This clone came up a few times. The chain combines TRBV15 with TRBJ1-1, with TRBD1 identical over 8 bases. The ends lost 4 bases at V and 9 bases at J; junction bases unmatched: 13. This CDR3 contains 15 residues. Germline assignment: CDR1 LNHNV and CDR2 YYDKDF (reference sequence). This chain's CDR3 is CATSTYNTGGVKAFF. DNA for the CDR3: TGTGCCACCAGCACCTATAATACAGGGGGGGTTAAAGCTTTCTTT.

This clone was recorded a few times. The rearrangement links TRBV7-8 to TRBJ1-5; TRBD1 matches at 12 bases. The CDR3 is 17 residues long. Germline V CDR1 and CDR2: SGHVS, FQNEAQ. V lost 5 bases to trimming and J lost 6 bases; unmatched junction nucleotides: 11. The CDR3 nucleotides are TGTGCCAGCAGCCATCTCCCCGGGACAGGGGGCGTTCAGCCCCAGCATTTT. Amino acids: CASSHLPGTGGVQPQHF.

The V and J genes are TRBV4-1 and TRBJ2-1; 14 positions agree with TRBD2. Germline V CDR1 and CDR2: MGHRA, YSYEKL. The CDR3 is 18 amino acids. Trimming at V came to 4 bases and at J to 2 bases, leaving 7 bases not matched to a gene. The CDR3 spells CASSPGLAGGHAYNEQFF. The CDR3 coding sequence is TGCGCCAGCAGCCCCGGACTAGCGGGGGGACACGCCTACAATGAGCAGTTCTTC.

This CDR3 is CASRSTDRGAYNSPLHF. CDR3 sequence (DNA): TGTGCCAGCAGGTCGACCGACAGGGGCGCTTATAATTCACCCCTCCACTTT. J is TRBJ1-6 and V is TRBV28; TRBD1 agrees at 8 bases. The junction had 11 bases not matched to a gene; V was cut back by 6 bases and J by 4 bases. This CDR3 spans 17 amino acids. Germline loops: CDR1 MDHEN, CDR2 SYDVKM.

The genes are TRBV30 and TRBJ1-1, with 8 positions matching TRBD1. The CDR3 has 12 amino acids. V trimming: 4 bases; J trimming: 3 bases; junction bases outside the gene matches: 1. Germline CDR1 is GTSNPN and CDR2 is SVGIG (reference sequence). The CDR3 spells CAWMDRDTEAFF. CDR3 coding DNA: TGTGCCTGGATGGACAGGGACACTGAAGCTTTCTTT.

This chain joins TRBV5-5 and TRBJ2-5; D ambiguous. The V end was cut by 1 base, the J end by 4 bases, with 8 bases between. Germline values: CDR1 SGHKS, CDR2 YYEKEE (reference sequence). The length of the CDR3 is 13 residues. For the CDR3, the DNA is TGTGCCAGCAGCTTGACCCCCGGAGAGACCCAGTACTTC. This sequence encodes CASSLTPGETQYF.

This sequence joins TRBV18 and TRBJ1-2; TRBD1 aligns across 9 bases. V was pared by 3 bases and J by 6 bases, with 8 bases of the junction left unmatched. Germline V gives CDR1 KGHSH, CDR2 LQKENI. The CDR3 covers 15 residues. The CDR3 loop reads CASSPGQGLADGYTF. The CDR3 DNA reads TGTGCCAGCTCACCGGGACAGGGTTTGGCGGATGGCTACACCTTC. Full variable domain (rest looked up from reference TRBV18 and TRBJ1-2): NAGVMQNPRHLVRRRGQEARLRCSPMKGHSHVYWYRQLPEEGLKFMVYLQKENIIDESGMPKERFSAEFPKEGPSILRIQQVVRGDSAAYFCASSPGQGLADGYTFGSGTRLTVV.

The chain links TRBV9 to TRBJ2-3, with 7 nucleotides matching TRBD2. Germline V gives CDR1 SGDLS, CDR2 YYNGEE. The CDR3 is made up of 16 amino acids. The V segment lost 2 bases and the J segment 2 bases; nucleotides outside the gene matches: 8. DNA of the CDR3: TGTGCCAGCAGCGTCGAGAGTCTAGCGGACACAGATACGCAGTATTTT. Protein product: CASSVESLADTDTQYF.

This clone has just a few counts. The V gene is TRBV10-1, the J gene TRBJ2-1; D might be TRBD2 (7 bases). This CDR3 has 16 amino acids. Germline V CDR1 and CDR2: WNHNN, SYGVQD (reference sequence). V lost 0 bases, J lost 3 bases, and 12 bases lay in between. The CDR3 region has the DNA TGCGCCAGCAGTGAGTCAAGGGGGGGCTACTACAATGAGCAGTTCTTC. Its protein product is CASSESRGGYYNEQFF.

In its sample, this clone was seen once. J is TRBJ2-1 and V is TRBV5-1; possible D gene TRBD1, 6 bases. Trimming took 2 bases from V and 7 from J, leaving 10 bases between them. CDR1 SGHRS and CDR2 YFSETQ come from the germline V gene. The CDR3 consists of 13 residues. The CDR3 sequence: CASSLRGLNEQFF. The CDR3 DNA sequence: TGCGCCAGCAGCTTAAGGGGGTTGAATGAGCAGTTCTTC.

A remark on this clone: This sample includes further DNA sequences coding for the same CDR3. The chain employs TRBV5-1 and TRBJ1-1, with D possibly being TRBD1 (5 bases). Per the germline V gene, CDR1 is SGHRS and CDR2 is YFSETQ. The CDR3 runs 14 residues. The V end lost 5 bases, the J end lost 1 base, and 12 bases lay between the germline ends. The DNA for the CDR3 is TGCGCCAGCAGTTTGCAGGGTACGAACACTGAAGCTTTCTTT. As protein: CASSLQGTNTEAFF.

Regarding this clone: This CDR3 is also generated by other DNA sequences in the sample. V gene TRBV9 combines with J gene TRBJ2-3; 10 nucleotides agree with TRBD2. J was trimmed by 4 bases and V by 0 bases; bases with no gene match: 2. Germline-derived CDR1 and CDR2 are SGDLS and YYNGEE. The CDR3 totals 15 residues. Here the CDR3 DNA reads TGTGCCAGCAGCGTAGCTAGCGGGGGATCAGATACGCAGTATTTT. As protein: CASSVASGGSDTQYF.

This clone was seen a single time. The chain joins TRBV5-1 to TRBJ2-3, with D unresolved. The CDR3 runs to 13 residues. Germline CDR1 SGHRS, CDR2 YFSETQ. Trimming took 2 bases from V and 6 from J, leaving 10 bases between them. CDR3 bases: TGCGCCAGCAGCTTATTTGCTAGGGATACGCAGTATTTT. Protein sequence: CASSLFARDTQYF.

As DNA, the CDR3 is TGTGCCAGCAGCCAAGGGGGGGAGACCTACGAGCAGTACTTC. Amino acid sequence: CASSQGGETYEQYF. V is TRBV4-2 and J is TRBJ2-7; maybe TRBD2 (6 bases). The V and J ends lost 1 base and 2 bases respectively, with 9 bases between them. The germline V gene has CDR1 LGHNA and CDR2 YNFKEQ. This CDR3 region has 14 residues.

This chain joins TRBV3-1 (or the pseudogene TRBV3-2) and TRBJ2-2; 11 bases match TRBD2. This CDR3 has 18 amino acids. The germline V gene encodes CDR1 LGHDT and CDR2 YNNKEL (reference sequence). Germline trimming cut 3 bases from V and 3 bases from J; bases unmatched to any gene: 9. The CDR3 nucleotides read TGTGCCAGCAGCCACGAGTATAGCGGGGGGGCTGACACCGGGGAGCTGTTTTTT. This encodes CASSHEYSGGADTGELFF.

This chain uses TRBV3-1 (or the pseudogene TRBV3-2) with TRBJ1-2, with 11 bases lining up with TRBD1. The V and J ends lost 1 base and 8 bases, in that order; junction bases with no gene match: 6. There are 15 residues in the CDR3. Germline CDR1 LGHDT, CDR2 YNNKEL (reference sequence). The CDR3 nucleotides read TGTGCCAGCAGCCAAGTGGACAGGGGGCGGTTAGGCTACACCTTC. Translated, it gives CASSQVDRGRLGYTF.

This clone was counted a single time. The chain is built from TRBV30 and TRBJ1-1, with 8 bases lining up with TRBD1. With V trimmed by 7 bases and J by 10 bases, 20 bases remained unmatched. Germline values: CDR1 GTSNPN, CDR2 SVGIG (reference sequence). The length of the CDR3 is 15 residues. The CDR3 loop reads CALTGGKQTGSLAFF. The CDR3 region has the DNA TGTGCCTTAACAGGGGGAAAACAAACCGGGAGTTTAGCTTTCTTT.

This chain links TRBV28 with TRBJ1-1, with 7 bases matching TRBD1. The CDR3 loop spans 14 amino acids. Trimming removed 5 bases from V and 9 bases from J; junction bases left unmatched: 12. The V gene's germline CDR1 is MDHEN and CDR2 SYDVKM. CDR3 region: CASSLPGDRAKAFF. CDR3 nucleotide sequence: TGTGCCAGCAGTCTGCCCGGAGACAGGGCCAAAGCTTTCTTT.

The chain combines TRBV7-9 with TRBJ1-1; 7 bases are shared with TRBD1. CDR1 and CDR2 from the germline V gene are SEHNR and FQNEAQ (reference sequence). The CDR3 extends over 16 amino acids. Germline trimming cut 3 bases from V and 1 base from J; bases unmatched to any gene: 8. The CDR3 DNA follows: TGTGCCAGCAGCTTTAGTCCCGGGACAGCGAACACTGAAGCTTTCTTT. Translated: CASSFSPGTANTEAFF.

The gene calls are TRBV30 and TRBJ1-5; TRBD1 is a possible D gene (6 bases). Per the germline V gene, CDR1 is GTSNPN and CDR2 is SVGIG (reference sequence). The germline V and J ends were trimmed by 4 bases and 7 bases, with 17 bases remaining between them. This CDR3 is built from 14 residues. The CDR3 region has the DNA TGTGCCTGGAACCTAGGGGGGGCGGGCCAGCCCCAGCATTTT. Amino acid sequence: CAWNLGGAGQPQHF. Combining the CDR3 with reference TRBV30 and TRBJ1-5 gives the whole variable domain SQTIHQWPATLVQPVGSPLSLECTVEGTSNPNLYWYRQAAGRGLQLLFYSVGIGQISSEVPQNLSASRPQDRQFILSSKKLLLSDSGFYLCAWNLGGAGQPQHFGDGTRLSIL.

The genes are TRBV7-3 and TRBJ2-5; D possibly corresponds to TRBD1 (5 bases). CDR1 SGHTA and CDR2 FQGTGA come from the germline V gene. CDR3 length equals 13 residues. V lost 2 bases, J lost 3 bases, and 7 bases lay in between. The CDR3 reads CASSLSREETQYF. As DNA, the CDR3 is TGTGCCAGCAGCTTATCCAGGGAAGAGACCCAGTACTTC.

This clone was detected once. The chain employs TRBV30 and TRBJ1-5, with D unclear. There are 14 residues in the CDR3. The germline V gene encodes CDR1 GTSNPN and CDR2 SVGIG (reference sequence). V was shortened by 1 base and J by 4 bases, with 11 bases between the two germline ends. The CDR3 sequence is CAWSGLSKNQPQHF. In DNA, the CDR3 is TGTGCCTGGAGTGGGCTGTCCAAGAATCAGCCCCAGCATTTT.